The 31 T cell receptor beta chains below were found in one sample sequenced in a study of T cell changes during pregnancy in multiple sclerosis. Assay: immunoSEQ multiplex PCR; the TCRdb copy retains only in-frame clones and omits some. The table has approximately 60,000 clones, 90% to 95% seen once. This sample comprised CD8+ T cells from peripheral blood mononuclear cells, obtained in the third trimester of pregnancy. These receptors were collected from a female donor with multiple sclerosis, enrolled in a pregnancy study.

V and J are TRBV6-5 and TRBJ1-6; D is unclear. CDR1 is MNHEY and CDR2 is SVGAGI in the germline V gene. The CDR3 runs to 14 residues. The germline V and J ends were trimmed by 4 bases and 5 bases, with 9 bases remaining between them. CDR3 DNA: TGTGCCAGCAGTTTTCGAAGCGATAATTCACCCCTCCACTTT. Translated, it gives CASSFRSDNSPLHF.

This clone was seen a single time. V and J are TRBV28 and TRBJ2-7; perhaps TRBD2 as D (6 bases). Germline lookup yields CDR1 MDHEN and CDR2 SYDVKM. V shed 6 bases and J shed 1 base, with 16 bases lying between them. This CDR3 spans 15 amino acids. The CDR3 region has the DNA TGTGCCAGCAGCTCTTTTCTAGCGACGTCCTACGAGCAGTACTTC. Translated, it gives CASSSFLATSYEQYF.

J is TRBJ2-7 and V is TRBV2, with TRBD1 identical over 8 bases. The V segment lost 4 bases and the J segment 6 bases; nucleotides outside the gene matches: 8. Looked up from germline, CDR1 is SNHLY and CDR2 is FYNNEI. The CDR3 is made up of 14 amino acids. Here the CDR3 DNA reads TGTGCCAGCAGTGGATTCGAGACAGGGGTCGAGCAGTACTTC. Its translation: CASSGFETGVEQYF.

This clone was detected once. The J gene is TRBJ2-7, the V gene TRBV5-4, with D possibly being TRBD1 (5 bases). From germline, CDR1 is SGHNT and CDR2 YYREEE (reference sequence). V was clipped by 5 bases and J by 3 bases, with 12 bases between them. There are 13 residues in the CDR3. CDR3 sequence: CASRRWGLYEQYF. The CDR3 region has the DNA TGTGCCAGCAGAAGGTGGGGCCTCTACGAGCAGTACTTC.

V and J are TRBV30 and TRBJ2-7; 8 bases align to TRBD2. The CDR3 is 14 amino acids. The germline V gene encodes CDR1 GTSNPN and CDR2 SVGIG (reference sequence). V shed 0 bases, J shed 3 bases, and the junction held 4 bases outside the gene matches. The CDR3 sequence: CAWSVASGLYEQYF. The DNA of the CDR3 is TGTGCCTGGAGTGTAGCTAGCGGGCTCTACGAGCAGTACTTC.

The V gene is TRBV19, the J gene TRBJ2-1, with TRBD2 identical over 11 bases. The length of the CDR3 is 18 residues. The V gene end was trimmed by 9 bases and the J gene end by 3 bases; junction bases not matched to a gene: 16. Germline V gene sequence: CDR1 LNHDA, CDR2 SQIVND (reference sequence). CDR3 loop: CASRLSGLAESLYNEQFF. As DNA, the CDR3 is TGTGCCAGCAGACTTTCGGGACTAGCGGAGTCCCTCTACAATGAGCAGTTCTTC.

The table lists this clone with a count of one. This rearrangement joins TRBV6-1 to TRBJ2-7; a weak D match, TRBD1 (5 bases). The germline V gene encodes CDR1 MNHNS and CDR2 SASEGT. Trimming stripped 1 base from V and 2 bases from J, with 21 bases between. The CDR3 loop spans 18 amino acids. The CDR3 bases are TGTGCCAGCAGTGAAGAGGGGCGCTTAGGGCACTATCCCTACGAGCAGTACTTC. It encodes CASSEEGRLGHYPYEQYF.

The chain couples TRBV30 to TRBJ2-3; D might be TRBD1 (5 bases). The CDR3 has 16 amino acids. With 0 bases removed from V and 4 bases from J, the gap between germline ends came to 17 bases. CDR1 is GTSNPN, CDR2 SVGIG, per germline (reference sequence). The CDR3 is CAWSVTVRAWADTQYF. CDR3 nucleotide sequence: TGTGCCTGGAGTGTCACTGTCAGGGCGTGGGCAGATACGCAGTATTTT.

The rearrangement links TRBV11-1 to TRBJ2-3, with TRBD2 matching 12 bases. This CDR3 is 16 amino acids long. The ends lost 3 bases at V and 2 bases at J; junction bases unmatched: 3. Germline values: CDR1 SGHAT, CDR2 FQDESV (reference sequence). The CDR3 nucleotides read TGTGCCAGCAGCTTTAGACTAGCGGGAGTCACAGATACGCAGTATTTT. This translates into CASSFRLAGVTDTQYF.

The V gene is TRBV5-5, the J gene TRBJ2-3; 7 positions match TRBD1. CDR1 and CDR2 (germline): SGHKS, YYEKEE (reference sequence). The CDR3 is 14 residues long. After removal of 4 bases from V and 6 bases from J, the junction contained 8 bases not matched to a gene. CDR3 coding DNA: TGTGCCAGCAGCAACGGACAGGTTTTTGATACGCAGTATTTT. This gives the protein CASSNGQVFDTQYF.

The chain is built from TRBV4-1 and TRBJ2-5; TRBD2 aligns across 9 bases. V lost 3 bases, J lost 3 bases, and 5 bases stayed unmatched. The CDR3 loop spans 15 amino acids. Germline V CDR1 and CDR2: MGHRA, YSYEKL. The chain's CDR3 is CASSQNSGREETQYF. CDR3 nucleotides: TGCGCCAGCAGCCAGAATAGCGGGAGAGAAGAGACCCAGTACTTC.

The V and J genes are TRBV5-5 and TRBJ1-1; D is uncertain. The CDR3 is made up of 14 amino acids. V was clipped by 1 base and J by 0 bases, with 7 bases between them. Per germline, CDR1 SGHKS and CDR2 YYEKEE (reference sequence). The CDR3 nucleotides are TGTGCCAGCAGCTTGTGGGAGCTGAACACTGAAGCTTTCTTT. Translated: CASSLWELNTEAFF.

The V call is TRBV5-1, the J call TRBJ1-1; 9 nucleotides match TRBD1. CDR1 and CDR2 from the germline V gene are SGHRS and YFSETQ. CDR3 length equals 15 residues. J lost 4 bases, V lost 3 bases, and 7 bases had no gene match. For the CDR3, the DNA is TGCGCCAGCAGCTCGGGACAGGGATTCGGCACTGAAGCTTTCTTT. Translated, it gives CASSSGQGFGTEAFF.

This chain uses TRBV6-1 with TRBJ2-3; 10 bases map to TRBD2. V lost 2 bases, J lost 5 bases, and 4 bases stayed unmatched. CDR1 and CDR2 from the germline V gene are MNHNS and SASEGT. This CDR3 is built from 15 residues. In DNA form, the CDR3 reads TGTGCCAGCAGTGAATTAGCGGGAGGAGGAGATACGCAGTATTTT. Translated, it gives CASSELAGGGDTQYF.

The V call is TRBV13, the J call TRBJ2-3, with D possibly matching TRBD2 (5 bases). The germline V gene has CDR1 PRHDT and CDR2 FYEKMQ (reference sequence). CDR3 size: 14 residues. V was shortened by 1 base and J by 1 base, with 6 bases between the two germline ends. The DNA of the CDR3 is TGTGCCAGCAGCTTAGAGCGGCGCACAGATACGCAGTATTTT. Translated: CASSLERRTDTQYF.

This chain joins TRBV13 and TRBJ1-2; TRBD1 aligns across 7 bases. The CDR3 sequence is 15 residues long. CDR1 is PRHDT, CDR2 FYEKMQ, per germline (reference sequence). The trim removed 4 bases at V and 4 bases at J, leaving 9 bases unmatched. CDR3 loop: CASSSRTGRLYGYTF. CDR3 nucleotide sequence: TGTGCCAGCAGCTCCCGGACAGGCAGACTCTATGGCTACACCTTC.

This sequence joins TRBV6-5 and TRBJ1-1, with D possibly TRBD1 on 6 matching bases. Germline lookup yields CDR1 MNHEY and CDR2 SVGAGI. This CDR3 comprises 15 residues. The germline V and J ends were trimmed by 2 bases and 5 bases, with 15 bases remaining between them. The CDR3 DNA reads TGTGCCAGCAGTTACGGGTCAGGGGTGCATACTGAAGCTTTCTTT. Translated, it gives CASSYGSGVHTEAFF.

The chain employs TRBV7-9 and TRBJ2-5; 14 nucleotides agree with TRBD2. The CDR3 runs to 16 residues. V dropped 5 bases and J dropped 3; count of bases not matched to a gene: 5. Per the germline V gene, CDR1 is SEHNR and CDR2 is FQNEAQ (reference sequence). The CDR3 coding sequence is TGTGCCAGCAGCCAACCGGGACTAGCGGGAGAAGAGACCCAGTACTTC. It codes for CASSQPGLAGEETQYF.

The chain combines TRBV4-3 with TRBJ2-7, with D possibly matching TRBD2 (5 bases). The germline CDR1 and CDR2 sequences are LGHNA and YSLEER. Trimming cost V 0 bases and J 3 bases, with 21 bases left between them. This CDR3 has 18 residues. CDR3 protein: CASSQDDGWETNVYEQYF. The CDR3 DNA reads as TGCGCCAGCAGCCAAGATGATGGGTGGGAGACCAACGTCTACGAGCAGTACTTC.

Within the sample, this clone is medium-sized (0.01 to 0.1%). CDR3 DNA: TGTGCCAGCAGTGACTCCACAGGGGGCTACAATGAGCAGTTCTTC. This encodes CASSDSTGGYNEQFF. The chain couples TRBV6-4 to TRBJ2-1; 8 bases align to TRBD1. Trimming cost V 0 bases and J 3 bases; bases outside gene matches: 1. Germline V lookup: CDR1 MRHNA, CDR2 SNTAGT. The CDR3 length is 15 residues.

The sample holds one count of this clone. The rearrangement joins TRBV2 to TRBJ2-1; 12 bases map to TRBD2. CDR3 length: 15 amino acids. Trimming at V came to 3 bases and at J to 8 bases, leaving 5 bases not matched to a gene. Germline assignment: CDR1 SNHLY and CDR2 FYNNEI. The DNA of the CDR3 is TGTGCCAGCAGTGACCCGGGACTAGCGGGCTATGAGCAGTTCTTC. It encodes CASSDPGLAGYEQFF.

The chain uses TRBV7-8 and TRBJ2-3, with 11 bases that match TRBD2. The V gene's germline CDR1 is SGHVS and CDR2 FQNEAQ. The CDR3 is 16 amino acids. The V segment lost 6 bases and the J segment 4 bases; nucleotides outside the gene matches: 9. CDR3 amino acids: CASSPKLAGVADTQYF. CDR3 DNA: TGTGCCAGCAGTCCCAAACTAGCGGGAGTTGCAGATACGCAGTATTTT. The variable domain in full, completed from reference TRBV7-8 and TRBJ2-3, reads GAGVSQSPRYKVAKRGQDVALRCDPISGHVSLFWYQQALGQGPEFLTYFQNEAQLDKSGLPSDRFFAERPEGSVSTLKIQRTQQEDSAVYLCASSPKLAGVADTQYFGPGTRLTVL.

The chain employs TRBV4-3 and TRBJ2-7; 7 bases fit TRBD1. J was trimmed by 9 bases and V by 0 bases; bases with no gene match: 17. This CDR3 comprises 17 residues. CDR1 and CDR2 (germline): LGHNA, YSLEER. CDR3 DNA sequence: TGCGCCAGCAGCCAAGAAGGGGCCACTGAGACCCCAGGGGGGCAGTACTTC. It yields the protein CASSQEGATETPGGQYF.

V gene TRBV4-2 combines with J gene TRBJ1-6; possible D gene TRBD1, 5 bases. The CDR3 has 14 residues. In germline, CDR1 is LGHNA, CDR2 YNFKEQ. V was pared by 3 bases and J by 7 bases, with 10 bases between. CDR3 in amino acids: CASSHREGNSPLHF. DNA of the CDR3: TGTGCCAGCAGCCACAGGGAAGGCAATTCACCCCTCCACTTT.

The chain has TRBV5-4 and TRBJ2-7; 10 bases map to TRBD2. Unmatched junction bases numbered 3, after V lost 4 bases and J lost 2 bases. Germline V CDR1 and CDR2: SGHNT, YYREEE (reference sequence). The CDR3 contains 14 residues. Here the CDR3 DNA reads TGTGCCAGCAGCGCTAGCGGGAGCCCCTACGAGCAGTACTTC. It is translated as CASSASGSPYEQYF.

The rearrangement joins TRBV30 to TRBJ2-3, with TRBD2 identical over 12 bases. This CDR3 has 16 amino acids. Germline V gene lookup returns CDR1 GTSNPN and CDR2 SVGIG (reference sequence). V dropped 2 bases and J dropped 2; count of bases not matched to a gene: 5. Written as DNA, the CDR3 is TGTGCCTGGAGTAAGACTAGCGGGAGTCTCACAGATACGCAGTATTTT. It specifies CAWSKTSGSLTDTQYF.

V usage is TRBV19 and J usage is TRBJ2-7, with a tentative D call TRBD2 (5 bases). V lost 5 bases to trimming and J lost 4 bases, with 15 bases between them. This CDR3 contains 14 residues. CDR1 and CDR2 from the germline V gene are LNHDA and SQIVND (reference sequence). The CDR3: CASSQRAGKYEQYF. As DNA, the CDR3 is TGTGCCAGTAGTCAGAGGGCCGGCAAATACGAGCAGTACTTC.

The rearrangement links TRBV5-1 to TRBJ2-1; 7 bases line up with TRBD2. Germline V CDR1 and CDR2: SGHRS, YFSETQ. CDR3 length: 16 residues. V was clipped by 0 bases and J by 5 bases; unmatched bases: 8. DNA for the CDR3: TGCGCCAGCAGCTTGGCCGGCGGGAGTCCCCACAATGAGCAGTTCTTC. Translated: CASSLAGGSPHNEQFF. The whole variable domain, filled in from reference TRBV5-1 and TRBJ2-1, reads KAGVTQTPRYLIKTRGQQVTLSCSPISGHRSVSWYQQTPGQGLQFLFEYFSETQRNKGNFPGRFSGRQFSNSRSEMNVSTLELGDSALYLCASSLAGGSPHNEQFFGPGTRLTVL.

Only a few counts were recorded for this clone. This chain joins TRBV6-6 and TRBJ2-5, with 8 nucleotides matching TRBD2. V was pared by 5 bases and J by 5 bases, with 10 bases of the junction left unmatched. CDR1 MNHNY and CDR2 SVGAGI come from the germline V gene (reference sequence). The length of the CDR3 is 15 residues. The CDR3 DNA sequence: TGTGCCAGCAGTACCCTCGGGGGGGCAGGGGAGACCCAGTACTTC. Its protein is CASSTLGGAGETQYF.

The chain recombines TRBV6-1 with TRBJ2-1, with D uncertain. Trimming took off 0 bases at V and 8 bases at J, with 11 bases between the two ends. The germline gives CDR1 MNHNS, CDR2 SASEGT. The CDR3 covers 14 residues. The CDR3 nucleotides are TGTGCCAGCAGTGAAGCCGAGACTCGGGATGAGCAGTTCTTC. It codes for CASSEAETRDEQFF.

This clone was seen only once. V usage is TRBV5-4 and J usage is TRBJ2-3, with 7 bases identical to TRBD2. This CDR3 contains 16 residues. The ends lost 6 bases at V and 4 bases at J; junction bases unmatched: 14. The germline V gene encodes CDR1 SGHNT and CDR2 YYREEE (reference sequence). The CDR3 loop is CASTILGSGTADTQYF. The CDR3, as DNA: TGTGCCAGCACGATACTTGGGAGCGGGACGGCAGATACGCAGTATTTT. Full variable domain (missing parts from reference TRBV5-4 and TRBJ2-3): ETGVTQSPTHLIKTRGQQVTLRCSSQSGHNTVSWYQQALGQGPQFIFQYYREEENGRGNFPPRFSGLQFPNYSSELNVNALELDDSALYLCASTILGSGTADTQYFGPGTRLTVL.